The 22 T cell receptor beta chains reported below all come from one sample, sequenced in a study of tumor and adjacent non-tumor tissue in lung cancer. RNA was extracted from bulk tissue without any cell sorting. TCRbeta libraries were built with three rounds of nested PCR, modified from ARM-PCR. Using its own MiXCR run on the multiplex PCR reads, TCRdb lists one record per CDR3 protein. The table lists under 140,000 distinct CDR3 sequences, nearly 85% of them singletons. Sequencing used lung tumor tissue. The source of these receptors is a man between 65 and 85 years old with non-small cell lung cancer.

About this clonotype: The junction departs from the called germline gene at one end, perhaps through a read error. The chain joins TRBV6-5 to TRBJ2-7; tentatively, D is TRBD2 (5 bases). Germline V lookup: CDR1 MNHEY, CDR2 SVGAGI. The CDR3 spans 14 residues. The CDR3 is CACSYVRETYEQYF. The CDR3 coding sequence is TGTGCCTGCAGTTACGTGAGGGAGACTTACGAGCAGTACTTC.

This clonotype was seen only once. This chain uses TRBV5-5 with TRBJ1-4; unclear D gene. V shed 6 bases and J shed 3 bases, with 15 bases lying between them. The CDR3 is 15 amino acids. Per the germline V gene, CDR1 is SGHKS and CDR2 is YYEKEE (reference sequence). CDR3 amino acids: CASNPRKASNEKLFF. The DNA of the CDR3 is TGTGCCAGCAACCCCAGGAAAGCCTCTAATGAAAAACTGTTTTTT.

With regard to this clonotype: A read error is possible here, since a much larger clone lies one base away. The chain is built from TRBV7-9 and TRBJ1-5, with D perhaps matching TRBD1 or TRBD2 (5 bases each). The DNA end is more similar to TRBJ2-3, so the J call may be wrong. The CDR3 length is 13 residues. Germline V lookup: CDR1 SEHNR, CDR2 FQNEAQ (reference sequence). In nucleotides, the CDR3 is TGTGCCAGCAGCCGGGGACCCAATCAGCCCCAGTATTTT. It codes for CASSRGPNQPQYF.

The rearrangement joins TRBV4-1 to TRBJ1-5; D gene ambiguous. V lost 1 base, J lost 1 base, and 11 bases lay in between. This CDR3 is 16 amino acids long. CDR1 is MGHRA, CDR2 YSYEKL, per germline. The CDR3: CASSQVPVGSNQPQHF. The CDR3 DNA follows: TGCGCCAGCAGCCAAGTCCCAGTAGGGAGCAATCAGCCCCAGCATTTT.

A remark on this clonotype: The junction departs from the called germline gene at one end, perhaps through a read error. Here the CDR3 DNA reads TGTACCAGCAGCTTAGATGGTGATCAGTTTTTC. Encoded protein: CTSSLDGDQFF. The chain employs TRBV11-3 and TRBJ2-1; D unresolved. The germline V gene has CDR1 SGHNT and CDR2 YENEEA. The CDR3 is made up of 11 amino acids. The complete variable domain, with remaining parts taken from reference TRBV11-3 and TRBJ2-1, reads EAGVVQSPRYKIIEKKQPVAFWCNPISGHNTLYWYLQNLGQGPELLIRYENEEAVDDSQLPKDRFSAERLKGVDSTLKIQPAELGDSAVYLCTSSLDGDQFFGPGTRLTVL.

Regarding this clonotype: The junction differs from germline at one of its ends, possibly a read error. The chain links TRBV11-1 to TRBJ1-1; possible D gene TRBD1, 6 bases. This CDR3 region has 13 residues. Germline-derived CDR1 and CDR2 are SGHAT and FQDESV (reference sequence). The CDR3 region is CASSYRGNTETFF. CDR3 coding DNA: TGTGCCAGCAGCTATAGGGGGAACACTGAAACTTTCTTT.

As to this clonotype: It is likely a read error, because the conserved phenylalanine at the end of the CDR3 is missing. V and J are TRBV29-1 and TRBJ1-1; 8 bases match TRBD1. V gave up 6 bases and J gave up 5 bases; unmatched junction bases: 11. Germline assignment: CDR1 SQVTM and CDR2 ANQGSEA. The CDR3 extends over 14 amino acids. The CDR3, as DNA: TGCAGCGTCTCCGGACAGGGAATTAAAACTGAAGCTTTCTTA. Translating gives CSVSGQGIKTEAFL.

Regarding this clonotype: No conserved phenylalanine or tryptophan is present at the end of the CDR3, so a read error is the likely explanation. The chain is built from TRBV28 and TRBJ1-3; 7 bases map to TRBD1. Germline loops: CDR1 MDHEN, CDR2 SYDVKM. The CDR3 runs to 17 residues. The chain's CDR3 is CASSSTTGSRSGNIIYS. CDR3 nucleotide sequence: TGTGCCAGCAGTTCCACGACAGGGTCGAGATCTGGAAACATCATATATTCT.

The table lists this clonotype with a few counts. V usage is TRBV11-2 and J usage is TRBJ2-5; the match to TRBD2 covers 13 bases. Germline V gives CDR1 SGHAT, CDR2 FQNNGV. CDR3 length: 16 amino acids. V lost 5 bases and J lost 5; bases outside the gene matches: 8. CDR3 sequence reads: CASSATSGRARETQYF. Here the CDR3 DNA reads TGTGCCAGCAGCGCAACTAGCGGGAGGGCCCGGGAGACCCAGTACTTC.

In this sample, this clonotype turned up once. The junction shows a germline mismatch at one end, possibly a read error. The CDR3 spells CASSDTSGYEQYF. In DNA form, the CDR3 reads TGCGCCAGTAGTGATACTAGCGGGTACGAGCAGTACTTC. The rearrangement joins TRBV10-2 to TRBJ2-7; 9 bases match TRBD2. The CDR3 length is 13 residues. Per the germline V gene, CDR1 is WSHSY and CDR2 is SAAADI.

Remarks on this clonotype: The junction departs from germline at one end; a sequencing error may be responsible. The V call is TRBV29-1, the J call TRBJ2-1; 8 bases are shared with TRBD2. Per germline, CDR1 SQVTM and CDR2 ANQGSEA. The CDR3 extends over 11 amino acids. DNA for the CDR3: TGCAGCATTGGAGCGGGGGATGAGCAGTTGTTC. Its protein product is CSIGAGDEQLF.

This clonotype was recorded once. The junction departs from the called germline gene at one end, perhaps through a read error. This chain connects TRBV14 to TRBJ2-2; tentatively, D is TRBD1 (6 bases). Germline lookup yields CDR1 SGHDN and CDR2 FVKESK. The CDR3 totals 17 residues. The CDR3 here is CTSRQDGPDQRTGELFF. CDR3 sequence (DNA): TGTACCAGCAGACAGGACGGTCCCGACCAGAGGACCGGGGAGCTGTTTTTT.

To note about this clonotype: The CDR3 does not close with the conserved phenylalanine or tryptophan, likely indicating a read error. The chain has TRBV11-2 and TRBJ1-1; D gene unclear. With 5 bases removed from V and 0 bases from J, the gap between germline ends came to 16 bases. The CDR3 spans 16 residues. In germline, CDR1 is SGHAT, CDR2 FQNNGV. The DNA of the CDR3 is TGTGCCAGCAGCATAGCTGAGATGGGGATGAACACTGAAGCTTTCTGT. Residues: CASSIAEMGMNTEAFC.

As for this clonotype: One junction end does not reproduce the germline sequence, and a read error may be involved. The rearrangement uses TRBV6-5 and TRBJ1-2; D is ambiguous. Germline lookup yields CDR1 MNHEY and CDR2 SVGAGI. This CDR3 has 15 residues. The DNA of the CDR3 is TGTGCCAGCACTTACTCCAGACACGTTAACTATGGCTACACCTTC. Its translation is CASTYSRHVNYGYTF.

This clonotype occurred a few times. With a much larger clone just one base away, this may be a read error. The chain employs TRBV7-8 and TRBJ2-3, with D uncertain. CDR3 size: 15 residues. Germline CDR1 reads SGHVS; CDR2 reads FQNEAQ. The CDR3 here is CASSPLDIFTDTLYF. CDR3 DNA sequence: TGTGCCAGCAGCCCCTTAGATATTTTCACAGATACGCTGTATTTT. The full variable domain, with the rest looked up from reference TRBV7-8 and TRBJ2-3, is GAGVSQSPRYKVAKRGQDVALRCDPISGHVSLFWYQQALGQGPEFLTYFQNEAQLDKSGLPSDRFFAERPEGSVSTLKIQRTQQEDSAVYLCASSPLDIFTDTLYFGPGTRLTVL.

V usage is TRBV12-3 or TRBV12-4 and J usage is TRBJ1-1; D gene uncertain. V shed 5 bases and J shed 6 bases, with 13 bases lying between them. The CDR3 covers 13 residues. The CDR3 here is CASSLTIIAEAFF. The CDR3 DNA follows: TGTGCCAGCAGTCTGACAATCATCGCTGAAGCTTTCTTT.

The sample holds one count of this clonotype. One junction end does not reproduce the germline sequence, and a read error may be involved. V gene TRBV6-5 combines with J gene TRBJ2-4; unclear D gene. This CDR3 comprises 14 residues. Germline CDR1 and CDR2: MNHEY and SVGAGI. CDR3 in amino acids: CASSHRAGKNIQYF. CDR3 bases: TGTGCCAGCAGTCATAGAGCAGGCAAAAACATTCAGTATTTC.

As regards this clonotype: One end of the junction does not line up with germline, which may come from a read error. The CDR3 nucleotides are TGTGCCAACAACATCCAGGGCCCTTACAATGAGGAGTTCTTC. Translated: CANNIQGPYNEEFF. The chain combines TRBV14 with TRBJ2-1, with D perhaps TRBD1 (5 bases). The CDR3 extends over 14 amino acids. Germline values: CDR1 SGHDN, CDR2 FVKESK.

There are many counts of this clonotype. CDR3 bases: TGCAGCGTTGGGCGGGACTACAATGAGCAGTTCTTC. Translation gives CSVGRDYNEQFF. V and J are TRBV29-1 and TRBJ2-1, with D maybe TRBD2 (6 bases). CDR1 and CDR2 from the germline V gene are SQVTM and ANQGSEA. Trimming pared 4 bases from V and 3 bases from J, leaving 7 bases between. CDR3 length equals 12 residues.

Note on this clonotype: The junction shows a germline mismatch at one end, possibly a read error. The chain carries TRBV4-3 and TRBJ2-3; D gene uncertain. CDR3 size: 15 residues. CDR1 LGHNA and CDR2 YSLEER come from the germline V gene. CDR3 in DNA: TGCACCAGCAGCCAGAACGGCCATAGCACAGATACGCAGTATTTT. It translates to CTSSQNGHSTDTQYF.

This clonotype counts as medium-sized (0.01 to 0.1%). The rearrangement uses TRBV4-1 and TRBJ1-1; D is uncertain. This CDR3 has 11 residues. Germline CDR1 reads MGHRA; CDR2 reads YSYEKL. Trimming took off 1 base at V and 8 bases at J, with 5 bases between the two ends. The CDR3 DNA is TGCGCCAGCAGCCAAGGTGGGGAAGCTTTCTTT. Its translation: CASSQGGEAFF.

Concerning this clonotype itself: Relative to the germline gene, one junction end is altered; a read error may explain this. The V and J genes are TRBV6-2 or TRBV6-3 and TRBJ2-3; D call uncertain. The CDR3 length is 15 residues. CDR1 and CDR2 from the germline V gene are MNHEY and SVGEGT. The CDR3 region is CTSSYRTPQTNTQYF. For the CDR3, the DNA is TGTACCAGCAGTTACCGGACCCCGCAGACAAATACGCAGTATTTT.